Listed below are T cell receptor beta chains from one sample, sequenced in a study of blood T cell repertoires in COVID-19. Sequencing used immunoSEQ multiplex PCR; TCRdb keeps in-frame clones, though not all of them. The repertoire consists of fewer than 250,000 clones, with 70% to 80% occurring once and the leading ten covering about an eighth. Input material: peripheral blood. The receptor source for this set is a woman aged 50 to 60 with acute or convalescent COVID-19. CDR3s include the opening cysteine and the closing phenylalanine or tryptophan. Fields, in order: D gene, J gene, clone size, V gene, CDR3 DNA, CDR3 protein. D genes are given only for firm matches. Not every row has a clone size; where given, it reads once, few, many or a size class.

- | TRBJ2-2 | few | TRBV24-1 | TGTGCCACCAGTGACCTCCCCAGGGGAGAATTTGGCGGGGAGCTGTTTTTT | CATSDLPRGEFGGELFF
- | TRBJ1-5 | - | TRBV6-5 | TGTGCCAGCAGACCTAACAGGGCAGGAAATCAGCCCCAGCATTTT | CASRPNRAGNQPQHF
- | TRBJ1-2 | once | TRBV18 | TGTGCCAGCTCACCTAAGGGAGGAAGTATCGCCTATGGCTACACCTTC | CASSPKGGSIAYGYTF
TRBD1 | TRBJ2-3 | - | TRBV15 | TGTGCCACCAGCAGATGGGGGACAGGGAGCACAGATACGCAGTATTTT | CATSRWGTGSTDTQYF
TRBD1 | TRBJ1-5 | once | TRBV19 | TGTGCCAGTAGTATGGGGGACAGGGGTCGTCCAAATCAGCCCCAGCATTTT | CASSMGDRGRPNQPQHF
- | TRBJ1-2 | - | TRBV18 | TGTGCCAGCTCACCAGAGGGAAAGGGCTACACCTTC | CASSPEGKGYTF
TRBD1 | TRBJ1-4 | - | TRBV30 | TGTGCCTGGAGTGTACGGGGACAGGCTTCAATTAATGAAAAACTGTTTTTT | CAWSVRGQASINEKLFF
TRBD1 | TRBJ1-4 | - | TRBV19 | TGTGCCAGTAGCAATAGAAGGGGGCCCACCGAAAAACTGTTTTTT | CASSNRRGPTEKLFF
- | TRBJ2-1 | once | TRBV11-2 | TGTGCCAGCAGCTTACTAGCGAGGTACAATGAGCAGTTCTTC | CASSLLARYNEQFF
- | TRBJ2-2 | - | TRBV5-1 | TGCGCCAGCAGCTCCAGGGATAGAACGAACACCGGGGAGCTGTTTTTT | CASSSRDRTNTGELFF
- | TRBJ2-7 | many | TRBV6-2/TRBV6-3 | TGTGCCAGCAGTTACTCACACAAGGGGAACTACGAGCAGTACTTC | CASSYSHKGNYEQYF
- | TRBJ2-3 | - | TRBV7-2 | TGTGCCAGCAGCTCCCGCGACAGGGAGGCAGATACGCAGTATTTT | CASSSRDREADTQYF
TRBD1 | TRBJ1-1 | once | TRBV28 | TGTGCCAGCAGTTTGGAGACAGGGCGGGCTTTCTTT | CASSLETGRAFF
TRBD1 | TRBJ2-4 | - | TRBV4-2 | TGTGCCAGCAGCCAATTACTAGGACAGGGGTTCAACATTCAGTACTTC | CASSQLLGQGFNIQYF
TRBD1 | TRBJ1-1 | - | TRBV7-9 | TGTGCCAGCAGCTTAAGGGGGCCGATGAACACTGAAGCTTTCTTT | CASSLRGPMNTEAFF
TRBD1 | TRBJ1-4 | - | TRBV7-6 | TGTGCCAGCAGCTCGGACAGGGGTAATAATGAAAAACTGTTTTTT | CASSSDRGNNEKLFF
- | TRBJ1-5 | - | TRBV6-1 | TGTGCCAGCAGTGAAGCGTACAGGCCCCAGCATTTT | CASSEAYRPQHF
TRBD2 | TRBJ2-1 | - | TRBV2 | TGTGCCAGCAGATCCCAGACTAGCGGAGGGCAGTTCTTC | CASRSQTSGGQFF
TRBD1 | TRBJ1-5 | - | TRBV5-1 | TGCGCCAGCAGCATCGGACAGGGGAATCAGCCCCAGCATTTT | CASSIGQGNQPQHF
- | TRBJ2-3 | few | TRBV24-1 | TGTGCCACCAGTGTTGCGTACACAGATACGCAGTATTTT | CATSVAYTDTQYF
TRBD2 | TRBJ2-1 | - | TRBV19 | TGTGCCAGTAGTCTATCGACTAGCGGGGGAAGGGATGAGCAGTTCTTC | CASSLSTSGGRDEQFF
- | TRBJ2-7 | - | TRBV3-1/TRBV3-2 | TGTGCCAGCAGCCAAACAGACACAAAAGTCTACGAGCAGTACTTC | CASSQTDTKVYEQYF
TRBD1 | TRBJ1-3 | once | TRBV18 | TGTGCCAGCTCACCACTCGACCGCGGGACAGGGGTATCTGGAAACACCATATATTTT | CASSPLDRGTGVSGNTIYF
TRBD1 | TRBJ1-3 | - | TRBV4-3 | TGCGCCAGCAGCCAAAGGACAGGGACCAACACCATATATTTT | CASSQRTGTNTIYF
- | TRBJ2-7 | - | TRBV5-1 | TGCGCCAGCAGTCATGGCGGAGACTCTTTCGAGCAGTACTTC | CASSHGGDSFEQYF
- | TRBJ1-5 | - | TRBV9 | TGTGCCAGCAGCGTAGGGTCGGGGTTCAATCAGCCCCAGCATTTT | CASSVGSGFNQPQHF
TRBD1 | TRBJ2-7 | few | TRBV6-5 | TGTGCCAGCAGTTCGGACAGGGCCTACGAGCAGTACTTC | CASSSDRAYEQYF
- | TRBJ2-3 | - | TRBV7-6 | TGTGCCAGCAGCCCAGGGGCGGGGGCAGATACGCAGTATTTT | CASSPGAGADTQYF
- | TRBJ1-1 | - | TRBV27 | TGTGCCAGCAGTTTTGGGAGGGATGCTGAAGCTTTCTTT | CASSFGRDAEAFF
- | TRBJ1-2 | - | TRBV11-2 | TGTGCCAGCAGCTTAGTGTCGTATAACTATGGCTACACCTTC | CASSLVSYNYGYTF
- | TRBJ2-5 | once | TRBV6-5 | TGTGCCAGCAGTTACTCGAGGGCTTCCGAGACCCAGTACTTC | CASSYSRASETQYF
- | TRBJ2-5 | - | TRBV9 | TGTGCCAGCAGCGTAGCAGGAGAGACCCAGTACTTC | CASSVAGETQYF
- | TRBJ1-2 | - | TRBV19 | TGTGCCAGTAGAGACAATGCTAACTATGGCTACACCTTC | CASRDNANYGYTF
- | TRBJ1-6 | - | TRBV28 | TGTGCCAGCAGGCCCCGACAGTTCAATTCACCCCTCCACTTT | CASRPRQFNSPLHF
- | TRBJ2-1 | - | TRBV6-5 | TGTGCCAGCAGTCCCGAAGGGCCCCGGGGTGAGCAGTTCTTC | CASSPEGPRGEQFF
TRBD2 | TRBJ2-7 | - | TRBV27 | TGTGCCAGCAGCCTCCCCGGGACTATGCCCTACGAGCAGTACTTC | CASSLPGTMPYEQYF
TRBD1 | TRBJ2-3 | - | TRBV5-1 | TGCGCCAGCAGCTTGGGACAGGGAGCAGATACGCAGTATTTT | CASSLGQGADTQYF
- | TRBJ2-3 | - | TRBV28 | TGTGCCAGCAGTTTACAGGGAAGTCGAGCAGATACGCAGTATTTT | CASSLQGSRADTQYF
- | TRBJ2-3 | - | TRBV5-1 | TGCGCCAGCAGCCCGGGACTCGCTCTGACAGATACGCAGTATTTT | CASSPGLALTDTQYF
TRBD1 | TRBJ1-2 | - | TRBV6-2/TRBV6-3 | TGTGCCAGCAGTTTTGACAGGGCGGCTGGCTACACCTTC | CASSFDRAAGYTF
- | TRBJ1-1 | once | TRBV5-1 | TGCGCCAGCATGGATGTACAGGTCGGCTCTGAAGCTTTCTTT | CASMDVQVGSEAFF
TRBD2 | TRBJ2-2 | - | TRBV7-6 | TGTGCCAGCAGAGCGGGCGGCGGGGGTTACACCGGGGAGCTGTTTTTT | CASRAGGGGYTGELFF
TRBD1 | TRBJ2-3 | - | TRBV2 | TGTGCCAGCAGCCCAGGGGGCCGGGCAGATACGCAGTATTTT | CASSPGGRADTQYF
TRBD1 | TRBJ1-6 | few | TRBV19 | TGTGCCAGTAGTATACGACAGGGTGGCGGAAATAATTCACCCCTCCACTTT | CASSIRQGGGNNSPLHF
- | TRBJ1-2 | - | TRBV6-1 | TGTGCCAGCAGTGAAGTACTACAGGGTTATGGCTACACCTTC | CASSEVLQGYGYTF
- | TRBJ1-5 | once | TRBV6-5 | TGTGCCAGCAGTTCGGGGTTCAATCAGCCCCAGCATTTT | CASSSGFNQPQHF
TRBD1 | TRBJ1-3 | - | TRBV18 | TGTGCCAGCTCACCGGGACAGGGGGCCCCGTCTGGAAACACCATATATTTT | CASSPGQGAPSGNTIYF
TRBD1 | TRBJ1-2 | - | TRBV5-1 | TGCGCCAGCAGCTTGGCGGGACAGGGGGCGATTCCCTATGGCTACACCTTC | CASSLAGQGAIPYGYTF
- | TRBJ2-2 | - | TRBV19 | TGTGCCAGTAGTATCGTTCTAGTGGCCACCGGGGAGCTGTTTTTT | CASSIVLVATGELFF
- | TRBJ1-6 | many | TRBV5-6 | TGTGCCAGCAGCTTCGATCCCCTCCTAAATAATTCACCCCTCCACTTT | CASSFDPLLNNSPLHF
TRBD1 | TRBJ2-3 | few | TRBV2 | TGTGCCAGCAGGGGAGACAGGGCGGCTACGCAGTATTTT | CASRGDRAATQYF
- | TRBJ2-7 | - | TRBV3-1/TRBV3-2 | TGTGCCAGCAAGAAATTCAACAAACAGTACTTC | CASKKFNKQYF
- | TRBJ1-6 | - | TRBV5-5 | TGTGCCAGCAGCTTGAGCCTCTATAATTCACCCCTCCACTTT | CASSLSLYNSPLHF
- | TRBJ2-1 | - | TRBV5-5 | TGTGCCAGCAGCTTAAACAGGGACTCCTACAATGAGCAGTTCTTC | CASSLNRDSYNEQFF
TRBD1 | TRBJ1-4 | - | TRBV5-1 | TGCGCCAGCAGCCCGAACACAGGGGGCGGTGAAAAACTGTTTTTT | CASSPNTGGGEKLFF